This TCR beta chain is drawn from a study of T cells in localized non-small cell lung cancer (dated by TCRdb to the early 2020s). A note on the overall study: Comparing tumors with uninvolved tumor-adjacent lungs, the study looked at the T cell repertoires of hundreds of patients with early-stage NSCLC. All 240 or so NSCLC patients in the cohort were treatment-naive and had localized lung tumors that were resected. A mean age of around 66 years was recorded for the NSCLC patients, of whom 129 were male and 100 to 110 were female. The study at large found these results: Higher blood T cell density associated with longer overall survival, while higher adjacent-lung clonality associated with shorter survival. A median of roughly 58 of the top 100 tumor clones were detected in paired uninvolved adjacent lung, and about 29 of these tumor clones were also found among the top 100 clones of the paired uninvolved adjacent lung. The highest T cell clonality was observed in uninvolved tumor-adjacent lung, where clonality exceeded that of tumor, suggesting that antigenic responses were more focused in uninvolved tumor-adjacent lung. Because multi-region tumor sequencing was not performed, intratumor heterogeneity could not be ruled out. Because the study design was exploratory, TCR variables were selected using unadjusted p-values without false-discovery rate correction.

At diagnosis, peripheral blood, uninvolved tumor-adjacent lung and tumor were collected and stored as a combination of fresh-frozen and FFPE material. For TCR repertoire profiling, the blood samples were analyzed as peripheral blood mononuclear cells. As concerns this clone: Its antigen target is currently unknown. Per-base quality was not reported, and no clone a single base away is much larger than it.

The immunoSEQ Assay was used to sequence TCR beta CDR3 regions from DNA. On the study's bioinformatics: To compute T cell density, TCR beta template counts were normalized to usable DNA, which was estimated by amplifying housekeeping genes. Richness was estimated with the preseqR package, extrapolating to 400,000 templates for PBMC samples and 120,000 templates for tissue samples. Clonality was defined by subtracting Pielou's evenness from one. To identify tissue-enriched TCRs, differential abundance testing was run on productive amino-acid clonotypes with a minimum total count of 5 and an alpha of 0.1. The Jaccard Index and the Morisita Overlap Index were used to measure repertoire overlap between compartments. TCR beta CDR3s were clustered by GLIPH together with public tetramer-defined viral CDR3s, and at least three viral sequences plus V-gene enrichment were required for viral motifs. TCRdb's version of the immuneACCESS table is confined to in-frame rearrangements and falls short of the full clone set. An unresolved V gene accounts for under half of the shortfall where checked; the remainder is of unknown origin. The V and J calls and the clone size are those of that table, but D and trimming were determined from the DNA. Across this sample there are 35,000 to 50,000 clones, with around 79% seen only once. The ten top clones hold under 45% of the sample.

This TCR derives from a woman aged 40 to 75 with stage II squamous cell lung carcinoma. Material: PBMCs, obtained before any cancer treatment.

The nucleotides are TGTGCCAGCAGCCGGGGACAGGGGGGAAGGTCCTACGAGCAGTACGTC. The translation is CASSRGQGGRSYEQYV. Recombination connected TRBV21-1 to TRBJ2-7; TRBD1 is taken as the D call from the table, unchecked against the DNA. TRBV21-1 is a documented pseudogene. The CDR3 runs 16 amino acids, cysteine and valine included. The read is trimmed to its CDR3 DNA, 48 bases read in frame from base 1.